This TCR beta chain was captured in a study of T cell responses to AZD1222 COVID-19 vaccine. Trimming cost V 1 base and J 8 bases, with 17 bases left between them. Germline CDR1 is LGHNT and CDR2 is FRNRAP. This CDR3 has 15 residues. Clones were sequenced by immunoSEQ multiplex PCR, and TCRdb holds only the in-frame ones, with some missing. The sample lists some 130,000 clones, approximately 85% occurring once. As concerns this clone: Antigen: not known.

Study-level points and caveats: Two AZD1222 doses significantly raised spike-specific TCR breadth and depth over controls. Every sample of the repertoires postdated the peak T cell response. Mapped onto spike, vaccine-associated CD4 TCRs spanned it and were dominant at 160-218 and 743-854. Most donors were white British, females outnumbered males, and clonal diversity was possibly underestimated.

The chain uses TRBV12-5 and TRBJ1-2; no clear D gene. The sample consisted of peripheral blood, taken on day 0 of AZD1222 vaccination. The TCR originated in an adult in good health. The CDR3 DNA sequence: TGTGCTAGTGGTTTGGACGCAGGCTTTCAAGGGGGCTACACCTTC. This sequence encodes CASGLDAGFQGGYTF.